This entry features one TCR beta chain sequence. These data come from a study of memory CD4+ T cells and cytomegalovirus serostatus. Whole-study context: Donors were healthy Belgian adults, 9 CMV seropositive and 24 seronegative.

In the original workflow: After removing out-of-frame reads, around 2 million distinct TCRbeta sequences remained. Sequencing used immunoSEQ multiplex PCR; TCRdb keeps in-frame clones, though not all of them. V, J and clone size are those of that table, while D and trimming were read from the DNA. The sample includes tens of thousands of clones, approximately 77% of them seen just once. The sort gate was single viable CD3+CD4+CD8-CD45RO+ cells for memory CD4+ T cells. Material for sequencing was memory CD4+ T cells from blood. The clonotype originates from an adult in good health and CMV-seronegative.

CDR3 coding DNA: TGTGCCACCAAGGGGGGTCACGGCAGAGAAAAACTGTTTTTT. Translated, it gives CATKGGHGREKLFF. This chain joins TRBV2 and TRBJ1-4, with D perhaps matching TRBD1 (6 bases). The CDR3 loop spans 14 amino acids. Germline V gives CDR1 SNHLY, CDR2 FYNNEI. Trimming took off 10 bases at V and 8 bases at J, with 20 bases between the two ends.